The 12 T cell receptor beta chains presented below share a single source sample, sequenced in a study of T cell changes during pregnancy in multiple sclerosis. Sequencing was performed with immunoSEQ multiplex PCR; in TCRdb, only in-frame clones are kept and a portion is missing. The sample consists of over 30,000 clones, over 75% of them appearing once. The specimen comprised CD4+ T cells from peripheral blood mononuclear cells, sampled before pregnancy. All receptors come from a female donor with multiple sclerosis, enrolled in a pregnancy study.

The V and J genes are TRBV11-2 and TRBJ1-2, with a weak D call TRBD1 (5 bases). The CDR3 totals 13 residues. Germline loops: CDR1 SGHAT, CDR2 FQNNGV. Trimming pared 1 base from V and 2 bases from J, leaving 5 bases between. In nucleotides, the CDR3 is TGTGCCAGCAGCTTAGGGACAAACTATGGCTACACCTTC. It translates to CASSLGTNYGYTF.

The genes are TRBV2 and TRBJ2-7; TRBD1 agrees at 11 bases. J was trimmed by 1 base and V by 7 bases; bases with no gene match: 6. Looked up from germline, CDR1 is SNHLY and CDR2 is FYNNEI. The CDR3 has 15 residues. The CDR3 reads CASTHGTGGSYEQYF. DNA of the CDR3: TGTGCCAGCACCCACGGGACAGGGGGATCCTACGAGCAGTACTTC. Full variable domain (missing parts from reference TRBV2 and TRBJ2-7): EPEVTQTPSHQVTQMGQEVILRCVPISNHLYFYWYRQILGQKVEFLVSFYNNEISEKSEIFDDQFSVERPDGSNFTLKIRSTKLEDSAMYFCASTHGTGGSYEQYFGPGTRLTVT.

Concerning this clone itself: Other DNA sequences in this sample translate to the same CDR3. The J gene is TRBJ1-2, the V gene TRBV30; 8 bases line up with TRBD1. This CDR3 contains 15 residues. After removal of 2 bases from V and 2 bases from J, the junction contained 7 bases not matched to a gene. Per the germline V gene, CDR1 is GTSNPN and CDR2 is SVGIG (reference sequence). DNA for the CDR3: TGTGCCTGGAGTCCCGGACAGGGTGGGAACTATGGCTACACCTTC. The encoded protein is CAWSPGQGGNYGYTF.

The CDR3 here is CAISTLWASANNEQFF. CDR3 coding DNA: TGTGCCATCAGCACCCTTTGGGCTAGCGCAAACAATGAGCAGTTCTTC. V is TRBV10-3 and J is TRBJ2-1; D may be TRBD2 (6 bases). Trimming pared 6 bases from V and 5 bases from J, leaving 20 bases between. This CDR3 region has 16 residues. Per the germline V gene, CDR1 is ENHRY and CDR2 is SYGVKD.

This chain links TRBV28 with TRBJ2-7, with TRBD1 matching 8 bases. The CDR3 extends over 14 amino acids. Trimming at V came to 6 bases and at J to 4 bases, leaving 8 bases not matched to a gene. Germline loops: CDR1 MDHEN, CDR2 SYDVKM. CDR3 amino acids: CASRVDRGVYEQYF. The CDR3 nucleotides are TGTGCCAGCAGAGTAGACAGGGGAGTTTACGAGCAGTACTTC.

The rearrangement joins TRBV18 to TRBJ2-3; D might be TRBD2 (5 bases). The CDR3 contains 15 residues. The ends were cut back, 2 bases at V and 4 bases at J, with 13 bases in the middle. Germline lookup yields CDR1 KGHSH and CDR2 LQKENI. The CDR3 DNA sequence: TGTGCCAGCTCACCAGGTCCGGACTTTGCAGATACGCAGTATTTT. Protein sequence: CASSPGPDFADTQYF.

This chain links TRBV5-5 with TRBJ2-1; the match to TRBD2 covers 9 bases. V shed 4 bases and J 2 bases; nucleotides not matched to a gene: 7. In germline, CDR1 is SGHKS, CDR2 YYEKEE (reference sequence). The CDR3 runs 16 residues. CDR3 protein: CASSPVAGEPYNEQFF. CDR3 in DNA: TGTGCCAGCAGCCCAGTAGCGGGAGAGCCCTACAATGAGCAGTTCTTC. Supplemented by reference TRBV5-5 and TRBJ2-1, the full variable domain reads DAGVTQSPTHLIKTRGQQVTLRCSPISGHKSVSWYQQVLGQGPQFIFQYYEKEERGRGNFPDRFSARQFPNYSSELNVNALLLGDSALYLCASSPVAGEPYNEQFFGPGTRLTVL.

V gene TRBV5-1 combines with J gene TRBJ1-2; perhaps TRBD1 as D (6 bases). With 3 bases removed from V and 3 bases from J, the gap between germline ends came to 12 bases. The CDR3 spans 14 residues. Germline V gene data show CDR1 as SGHRS and CDR2 as YFSETQ. CDR3 region: CASSSLSGDYGYTF. For the CDR3, the DNA is TGCGCCAGCAGCTCCTTATCAGGGGACTATGGCTACACCTTC.

The chain couples TRBV9 to TRBJ2-1, with D possibly being TRBD1 (6 bases). Trimming stripped 0 bases from V and 0 bases from J, with 10 bases between. CDR3 length: 16 amino acids. Germline loops: CDR1 SGDLS, CDR2 YYNGEE. The CDR3 DNA sequence: TGTGCCAGCAGCGTAGGGGGGCGGCTCTCCTACAATGAGCAGTTCTTC. Amino acid sequence: CASSVGGRLSYNEQFF. Drawing the rest from reference TRBV9 and TRBJ2-1, the complete variable domain is DSGVTQTPKHLITATGQRVTLRCSPRSGDLSVYWYQQSLDQGLQFLIQYYNGEERAKGNILERFSAQQFPDLHSELNLSSLELGDSALYFCASSVGGRLSYNEQFFGPGTRLTVL.

The V gene is TRBV4-1, the J gene TRBJ2-2; 12 nucleotides line up with TRBD2. This CDR3 has 17 amino acids. With 2 bases clipped from V and 3 bases from J, the junction kept 4 bases outside the gene matches. Per germline, CDR1 MGHRA and CDR2 YSYEKL. CDR3 sequence reads: CASSQPSGRADTGELFF. Here the CDR3 DNA reads TGCGCCAGCAGCCAACCTAGCGGGAGGGCCGACACCGGGGAGCTGTTTTTT.

V and J are TRBV7-9 and TRBJ2-3; possibly TRBD1 for D (5 bases). V lost 1 base and J 4 bases, leaving 12 bases between the germline ends. Germline lookup yields CDR1 SEHNR and CDR2 FQNEAQ (reference sequence). The length of the CDR3 is 15 residues. CDR3 sequence: CASSLEGRLSDTQYF. CDR3 bases: TGTGCCAGCAGCTTAGAGGGGCGGCTGTCAGATACGCAGTATTTT.

The rearrangement uses TRBV6-5 and TRBJ1-1; a possible D gene is TRBD1 (5 bases). The CDR3 length is 14 residues. Germline CDR1 is MNHEY and CDR2 is SVGAGI. Trimming removed 2 bases at V and 0 bases at J, with 7 bases between. CDR3 nucleotides: TGTGCCAGCAGTTACGGGGCAGTGAACACTGAAGCTTTCTTT. Its protein is CASSYGAVNTEAFF.